This T cell receptor beta chain is from a study of OX40 agonist ivuxolimab in advanced cancers. Study information: Ivuxolimab was administered intravenously to patients at 0.01 to 10 mg/kg every 2 weeks.

Measured with immunoSEQ multiplex PCR; TCRdb has only the in-frame clones, and not every one. The sample holds roughly 40,000 clones; 75% to 90% are singletons and the top ten take about 12%. Autoimmune disease history or systemic immunosuppression led to patient exclusion. This CDR3 has 16 amino acids. V lost 5 bases and J 2 bases, leaving 16 bases between the germline ends. CDR1 is MDHEN, CDR2 SYDVKM, per germline. The chain couples TRBV28 to TRBJ2-1; D might be TRBD2 (5 bases). This sequence was found in an adult with an advanced solid tumor such as melanoma, head and neck, liver or kidney cancer. The sample here was CD4+ or CD8+ T cells sorted from blood, taken in a trial of the OX40 agonist ivuxolimab. This CDR3 reads CASSPPIARTYNEQFF. For the CDR3, the DNA is TGTGCCAGCAGTCCCCCGATAGCGAGAACCTACAATGAGCAGTTCTTC. Together with reference TRBV28 and TRBJ2-1, the CDR3 gives the full variable domain: DVKVTQSSRYLVKRTGEKVFLECVQDMDHENMFWYRQDPGLGLRLIYFSYDVKMKEKGDIPEGYSVSREKKERFSLILESASTNQTSMYLCASSPPIARTYNEQFFGPGTRLTVL.